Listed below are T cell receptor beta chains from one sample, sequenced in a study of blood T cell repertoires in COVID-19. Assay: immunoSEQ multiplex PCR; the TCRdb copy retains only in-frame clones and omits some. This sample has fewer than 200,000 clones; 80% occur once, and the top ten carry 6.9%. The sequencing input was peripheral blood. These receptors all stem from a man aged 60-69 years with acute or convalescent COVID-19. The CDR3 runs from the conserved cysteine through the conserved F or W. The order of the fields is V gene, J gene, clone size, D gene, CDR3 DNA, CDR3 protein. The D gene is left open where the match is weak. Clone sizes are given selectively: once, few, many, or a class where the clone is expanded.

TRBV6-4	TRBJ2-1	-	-	TGTGCCAGCAGTGAAAGACTAGGTGAGCAGTTCTTC	CASSERLGEQFF
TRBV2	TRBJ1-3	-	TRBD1	TGTGCCAGCAGGCGACAGGGGGCCTCTGGAAACACCATATATTTT	CASRRQGASGNTIYF
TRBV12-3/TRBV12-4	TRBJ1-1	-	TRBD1	TGTGCCAGCAGTTGGGGACAGCCGTTAGAAGCTTTCTTT	CASSWGQPLEAFF
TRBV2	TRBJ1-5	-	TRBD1	TGTGCCAGCGACAGGGAGTGGAATCAGCCCCAGCATTTT	CASDREWNQPQHF
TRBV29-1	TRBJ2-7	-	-	TGCAGCGGGGTGGGGGGGCTCCACCACGAGCAGTACTTC	CSGVGGLHHEQYF
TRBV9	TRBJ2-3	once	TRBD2	TGTGCCAGCAGCGTAACTAGCGGGGGGGCTTGGGATACGCAGTATTTT	CASSVTSGGAWDTQYF
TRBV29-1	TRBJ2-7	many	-	TGCAGCGTCGAGTTCACTAATACCTACGAGCAGTACTTC	CSVEFTNTYEQYF
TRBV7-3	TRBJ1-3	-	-	TGTGCCAGCAGCTTAGGCCCTGGAAACACCATATATTTT	CASSLGPGNTIYF
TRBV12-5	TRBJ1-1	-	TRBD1	TGTGCTAGTGGGGGACAGGGGGCAACTGAAGCTTTCTTT	CASGGQGATEAFF
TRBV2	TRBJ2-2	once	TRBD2	TGTGCCAGCAGTGAACTAGCGGGGATTTACACCGGGGAGCTGTTTTTT	CASSELAGIYTGELFF
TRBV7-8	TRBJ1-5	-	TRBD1	TGTGCCAGCAGCGGACAGGGACCCAATCAGCCCCAGCATTTT	CASSGQGPNQPQHF
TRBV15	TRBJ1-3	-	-	TGTGCCACCAGCAGAGATCGGGGGGCTTATGGAAACACCATATATTTT	CATSRDRGAYGNTIYF
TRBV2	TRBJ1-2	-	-	TGTGCCAGCAGTGACGACAGGAACTATGGCTACACCTTC	CASSDDRNYGYTF
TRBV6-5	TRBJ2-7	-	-	TGTGCCTCCGAAGCGAACCAGGGCTACGAGCAGTACTTC	CASEANQGYEQYF
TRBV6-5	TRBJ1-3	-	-	TGTGCCCAAGGCTATCCAGACAGAAGCAAAAACACCATATATTTT	CAQGYPDRSKNTIYF
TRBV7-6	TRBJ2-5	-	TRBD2	TGTGCCAGCAGCCGAAGCGGGGGTCCCCGAGAGACCCAGTACTTC	CASSRSGGPRETQYF
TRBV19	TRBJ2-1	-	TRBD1	TGTGCCAGTAGTAGGGTAGGGGACAGGGGGCATGAGCAGTTCTTC	CASSRVGDRGHEQFF
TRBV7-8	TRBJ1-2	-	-	TGTGCCAGCAGCTTAGCGACAGGATATGGCTACACCTTC	CASSLATGYGYTF
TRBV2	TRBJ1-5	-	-	TGTGCCAGCAGTGAAAACAGGTCTGATCAGCCCCAGCATTTT	CASSENRSDQPQHF
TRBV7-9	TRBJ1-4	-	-	TGTGCCAGCAGCTTAAGCGGGTCGGGAGCTGAAAAACTGTTTTTT	CASSLSGSGAEKLFF
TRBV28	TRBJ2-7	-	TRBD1	TGTGCCAGCAGAACTTCGCAGGGGGACAGGGGGGTGGGCGAGCAGTACTTC	CASRTSQGDRGVGEQYF
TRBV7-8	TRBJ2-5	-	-	TGTGCCAGCAGCTTGTCGGGGGAGACCCAGTACTTC	CASSLSGETQYF
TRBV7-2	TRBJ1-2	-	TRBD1	TGTGCCAGCAGCTTCGCCGGGACAGGGTCTGGTTTTGGCTACACCTTC	CASSFAGTGSGFGYTF
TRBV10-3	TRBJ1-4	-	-	TGTGCCATCAACCGGGATATTAATGAAAAACTGTTTTTT	CAINRDINEKLFF
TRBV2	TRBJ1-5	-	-	TGTGCCAGCAGTGAATTTGTCTTGGACAGAGACTTTTATAGCAATCAGCCCCAGCATTTT	CASSEFVLDRDFYSNQPQHF
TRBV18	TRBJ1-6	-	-	TGTGCCAGCTCACCACTTCGAGGGAACAATTCACCCCTCCACTTT	CASSPLRGNNSPLHF
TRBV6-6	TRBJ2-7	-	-	TGTGCCAGCAGTTATAAAAAACAGTCCTACGAGCAGTACTTC	CASSYKKQSYEQYF
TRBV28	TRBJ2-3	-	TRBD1	TGTGGCGGCCGGGACAGGGACACAGATACGCAGTATTTT	CGGRDRDTDTQYF
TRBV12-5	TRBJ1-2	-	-	TGTGCTAGTGGTCCCGGGACACCACTCTATGGCTACACCTTC	CASGPGTPLYGYTF
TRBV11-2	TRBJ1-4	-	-	TGTGCCAGCAGCGCCTTCTGGGGAGGGGAGGACGGTAATGAAAAACTGTTTTTT	CASSAFWGGEDGNEKLFF
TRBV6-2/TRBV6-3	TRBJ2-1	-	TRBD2	TGTGCCAGCAGTTACATTAAAGGCGGGGGTTCCTACAATGAGCAGTTCTTC	CASSYIKGGGSYNEQFF
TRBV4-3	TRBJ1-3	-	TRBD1	TGCGCCAGCAGCCAAGATAGTGCAGGGGGTTCAGGAAACACCATATATTTT	CASSQDSAGGSGNTIYF
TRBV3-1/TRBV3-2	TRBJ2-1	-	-	TGTGCCAGCAGCCAAGGACTTCAGGGGAATGAGCAGTTCTTC	CASSQGLQGNEQFF
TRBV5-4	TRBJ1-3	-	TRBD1	TGTGCCAGCCGTTCCACAGGGGTAAATGCTGGAAACACCATATATTTT	CASRSTGVNAGNTIYF